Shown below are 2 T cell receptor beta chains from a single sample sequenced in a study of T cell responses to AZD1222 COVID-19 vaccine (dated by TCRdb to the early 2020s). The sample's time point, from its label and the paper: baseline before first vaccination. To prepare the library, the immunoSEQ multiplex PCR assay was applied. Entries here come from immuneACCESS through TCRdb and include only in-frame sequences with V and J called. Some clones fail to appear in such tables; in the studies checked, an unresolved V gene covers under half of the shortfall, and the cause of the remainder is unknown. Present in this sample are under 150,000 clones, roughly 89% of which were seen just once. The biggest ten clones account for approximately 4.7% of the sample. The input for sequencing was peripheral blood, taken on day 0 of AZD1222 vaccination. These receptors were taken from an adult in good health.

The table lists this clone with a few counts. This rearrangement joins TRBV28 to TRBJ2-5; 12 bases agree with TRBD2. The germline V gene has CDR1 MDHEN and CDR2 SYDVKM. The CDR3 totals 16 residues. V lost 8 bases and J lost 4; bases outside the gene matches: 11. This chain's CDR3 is CASCRRLAGVGETQYF. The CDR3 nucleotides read TGTGCCAGCTGTAGGCGACTAGCGGGAGTCGGAGAGACCCAGTACTTC. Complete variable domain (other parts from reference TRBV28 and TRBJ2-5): DVKVTQSSRYLVKRTGEKVFLECVQDMDHENMFWYRQDPGLGLRLIYFSYDVKMKEKGDIPEGYSVSREKKERFSLILESASTNQTSMYLCASCRRLAGVGETQYFGPGTRLLVL.

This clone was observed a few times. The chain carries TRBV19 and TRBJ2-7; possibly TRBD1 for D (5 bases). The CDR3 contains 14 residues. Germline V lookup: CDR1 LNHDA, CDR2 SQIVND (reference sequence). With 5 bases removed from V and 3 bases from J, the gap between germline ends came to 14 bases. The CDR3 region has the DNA TGTGCCAGTAGTCCCGGACCAGGGAACTACGAGCAGTACTTC. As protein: CASSPGPGNYEQYF.